These 20 T cell receptor beta chains were sequenced from one sample in a study of blood T cell repertoires in COVID-19. TCRdb keeps only in-frame clones here, not all; method: immunoSEQ multiplex PCR. The sample consists of some 250,000 clones, approximately 86% of them appearing once. Sequenced input: peripheral blood. Receptors were obtained from a woman in her late teens or twenties with acute or convalescent COVID-19.

The V gene is TRBV19, the J gene TRBJ2-5; D is perhaps TRBD2 (7 bases). Germline V gene sequence: CDR1 LNHDA, CDR2 SQIVND (reference sequence). Deletions cut 5 bases from V and 1 base from J, with 20 bases between. The CDR3 covers 17 residues. The CDR3: CASSPGGMRYGQETQYF. The CDR3 DNA sequence: TGTGCCAGTAGTCCGGGGGGCATGAGGTATGGCCAAGAGACCCAGTACTTC. Supplemented by reference TRBV19 and TRBJ2-5, the full variable domain reads DGGITQSPKYLFRKEGQNVTLSCEQNLNHDAMYWYRQDPGQGLRLIYYSQIVNDFQKGDIAEGYSVSREKKESFPLTVTSAQKNPTAFYLCASSPGGMRYGQETQYFGPGTRLLVL.

V and J are TRBV4-3 and TRBJ2-1, with D tentatively TRBD2 (5 bases). CDR1 is LGHNA, CDR2 YSLEER, per germline. The CDR3 has 14 amino acids. Trimming stripped 5 bases from V and 7 bases from J, with 15 bases between. This chain's CDR3 is CASSGLDRRNEQFF. The CDR3 region has the DNA TGCGCCAGCAGCGGGCTAGACCGGAGGAATGAGCAGTTCTTC.

This chain links TRBV27 with TRBJ2-5; 10 bases agree with TRBD1. V was pared by 3 bases and J by 4 bases, with 8 bases of the junction left unmatched. The CDR3 is 16 amino acids. Germline values: CDR1 MNHEY, CDR2 SMNVEV (reference sequence). CDR3 DNA sequence: TGTGCCAGCAGTTTCTACCGGACAGGGGGAGGAGAGACCCAGTACTTC. Its protein is CASSFYRTGGGETQYF.

The CDR3 region is CASSVGSQGNTGELFF. The CDR3 nucleotides are TGTGCCAGCAGCGTTGGCTCACAGGGGAACACCGGGGAGCTGTTTTTT. The V call is TRBV9, the J call TRBJ2-2, with D possibly matching TRBD1 (6 bases). Germline CDR1 reads SGDLS; CDR2 reads YYNGEE. The CDR3 is 16 amino acids. Trimming took 2 bases from V and 1 from J, leaving 12 bases between them.

This chain joins TRBV6-2 or TRBV6-3 and TRBJ2-7; D remains ambiguous. Germline CDR1 is MNHEY and CDR2 is SVGEGT. This CDR3 is built from 15 residues. V was shortened by 0 bases and J by 2 bases, with 11 bases between the two germline ends. CDR3 loop: CASSYSASAAYEQYF. The CDR3 nucleotides read TGTGCCAGCAGTTACTCGGCTAGTGCCGCCTACGAGCAGTACTTC.

CDR3: CASSSYGLAGFQGTGELFF. Written as DNA, the CDR3 is TGTGCCAGCAGCTCCTACGGACTAGCGGGTTTCCAGGGGACCGGGGAGCTGTTTTTT. The chain joins TRBV7-3 to TRBJ2-2; 11 nucleotides align to TRBD2. J lost 5 bases, V lost 4 bases, and 15 bases had no gene match. The length of the CDR3 is 19 residues. Germline-derived CDR1 and CDR2 are SGHTA and FQGTGA.

The V and J genes are TRBV6-6 and TRBJ1-3, with 9 bases that match TRBD1. With V trimmed by 5 bases and J by 0 bases, 11 bases remained unmatched. The CDR3 extends over 18 amino acids. Germline values: CDR1 MNHNY, CDR2 SVGAGI (reference sequence). CDR3 in DNA: TGTGCCAGCAGTCCCGGGGACAGGGCCTACTTCTCTGGAAACACCATATATTTT. Its translation: CASSPGDRAYFSGNTIYF.

Notes on this clone: The junction does not match germline at one end; this may be a read error. Within the sample, other DNA sequences also encode this same CDR3. The V and J genes are TRBV7-9 and TRBJ2-3; 9 bases fit TRBD2. Germline loops: CDR1 SEHNR, CDR2 FQNEAQ (reference sequence). The CDR3 has 14 residues. Here the CDR3 DNA reads TGTGCCAGCAGCCTAGCGGGGCCCACAGATACGCAGTATTTT. This encodes CASSLAGPTDTQYF.

The chain carries TRBV7-9 and TRBJ1-2, with D unclear. This CDR3 region has 14 residues. With 0 bases removed from V and 7 bases from J, the gap between germline ends came to 12 bases. The germline V gene has CDR1 SEHNR and CDR2 FQNEAQ (reference sequence). In nucleotides, the CDR3 is TGTGCCAGCAGCTTAGCTTATGGAGAGGGTGGCTACACCTTC. The encoded protein is CASSLAYGEGGYTF.

This clone was observed once. The gene calls are TRBV19 and TRBJ2-2; TRBD1 might be the D (6 bases). The CDR3 is 13 amino acids. V lost 4 bases, J lost 8 bases, and 11 bases lay in between. Per germline, CDR1 LNHDA and CDR2 SQIVND (reference sequence). The CDR3 coding sequence is TGTGCCAGTAGTACGACAGGAAGGGGGGAGCTGTTTTTT. Amino acid sequence: CASSTTGRGELFF.

The chain combines TRBV6-6 with TRBJ1-6; weak D call: TRBD1 (5 bases). This CDR3 contains 16 residues. CDR1 and CDR2 (germline): MNHNY, SVGAGI (reference sequence). The V and J ends lost 6 bases and 4 bases respectively, with 16 bases between them. The CDR3 nucleotides read TGTGCCAGCAGGGCGCGTGGGGCGCTATATAATTCACCCCTCCACTTT. This gives the protein CASRARGALYNSPLHF.

This clone was counted at least ten times. V gene TRBV20-1 combines with J gene TRBJ2-2; 8 bases match TRBD1. The CDR3 has 15 amino acids. In germline, CDR1 is DFQATT, CDR2 SNEGSKA (reference sequence). The trim removed 3 bases at V and 0 bases at J, leaving 3 bases unmatched. The CDR3 reads CSASKQGANTGELFF. For the CDR3, the DNA is TGCAGTGCTAGTAAACAGGGGGCGAACACCGGGGAGCTGTTTTTT.

This rearrangement joins TRBV18 to TRBJ1-5; tentatively, D is TRBD1 (6 bases). CDR1 KGHSH and CDR2 LQKENI come from the germline V gene. The V end lost 3 bases, the J end lost 2 bases, and 11 bases lay between the germline ends. This CDR3 comprises 15 residues. This chain's CDR3 is CASSPAGEGNQPQHF. The CDR3 region has the DNA TGTGCCAGCTCACCGGCAGGGGAAGGCAATCAGCCCCAGCATTTT.

V gene TRBV30 combines with J gene TRBJ2-7, with D unclear. The ends were cut back, 0 bases at V and 2 bases at J, with 11 bases in the middle. CDR3 length: 14 residues. Per germline, CDR1 GTSNPN and CDR2 SVGIG (reference sequence). CDR3: CAWSVPLVPYEQYF. CDR3 coding DNA: TGTGCCTGGAGTGTGCCTCTAGTGCCCTACGAGCAGTACTTC.

This clone appeared once. The rearrangement uses TRBV6-5 and TRBJ2-7, with D possibly matching TRBD2 (5 bases). This CDR3 has 13 residues. V shed 6 bases and J shed 1 base, with 10 bases lying between them. The germline V gene encodes CDR1 MNHEY and CDR2 SVGAGI. CDR3 in DNA: TGTGCCAGCAGCGAGAGCGGTTCCTACGAGCAGTACTTC. The encoded protein is CASSESGSYEQYF.

The chain has TRBV10-3 and TRBJ2-1, with 10 bases identical to TRBD2. The CDR3 contains 16 residues. The germline gives CDR1 ENHRY, CDR2 SYGVKD. J lost 8 bases, V lost 3 bases, and 10 bases had no gene match. In DNA form, the CDR3 reads TGTGCCATCAGTGACATGGCTAGCGGGAGAGGAGATGAGCAGTTCTTC. Protein sequence: CAISDMASGRGDEQFF.

CDR3 sequence: CASSLVGGDQAGELFF. The CDR3 nucleotides are TGCGCCAGCAGCTTGGTGGGGGGAGACCAGGCCGGGGAGCTGTTTTTT. This rearrangement joins TRBV5-1 to TRBJ2-2; D may be TRBD2 (6 bases). Trimming stripped 0 bases from V and 6 bases from J, with 15 bases between. The CDR3 runs 16 residues. Per germline, CDR1 SGHRS and CDR2 YFSETQ.

In its sample, this clone was seen many times. V gene TRBV2 combines with J gene TRBJ2-3; 7 bases match TRBD2. CDR3 size: 13 residues. Germline assignment: CDR1 SNHLY and CDR2 FYNNEI. The junction had 4 bases not matched to a gene; V was cut back by 4 bases and J by 6 bases. The CDR3 loop reads CASSALAVDTQYF. CDR3 sequence (DNA): TGTGCCAGCAGTGCCCTAGCGGTCGATACGCAGTATTTT.

The chain uses TRBV19 and TRBJ1-4; 9 positions match TRBD1. The germline V gene encodes CDR1 LNHDA and CDR2 SQIVND (reference sequence). The trim removed 6 bases at V and 5 bases at J, leaving 10 bases unmatched. The CDR3 has 16 residues. The CDR3 DNA reads TGTGCCAGTAGCTCCCCTGGGACAGGGATAAATGAAAAACTGTTTTTT. Its protein product is CASSSPGTGINEKLFF. Filled out from reference TRBV19 and TRBJ1-4, the complete variable domain reads DGGITQSPKYLFRKEGQNVTLSCEQNLNHDAMYWYRQDPGQGLRLIYYSQIVNDFQKGDIAEGYSVSREKKESFPLTVTSAQKNPTAFYLCASSSPGTGINEKLFFGSGTQLSVL.

This chain connects TRBV5-1 to TRBJ2-7; maybe TRBD1 (6 bases). Germline V gene lookup returns CDR1 SGHRS and CDR2 YFSETQ. There are 12 residues in the CDR3. Trimming took off 4 bases at V and 4 bases at J, with 9 bases between the two ends. CDR3 sequence (DNA): TGCGCCAGCAGCCGAGGACAGTACGAGCAGTACTTC. This sequence encodes CASSRGQYEQYF. The variable domain in full, completed from reference TRBV5-1 and TRBJ2-7, reads KAGVTQTPRYLIKTRGQQVTLSCSPISGHRSVSWYQQTPGQGLQFLFEYFSETQRNKGNFPGRFSGRQFSNSRSEMNVSTLELGDSALYLCASSRGQYEQYFGPGTRLTVT.